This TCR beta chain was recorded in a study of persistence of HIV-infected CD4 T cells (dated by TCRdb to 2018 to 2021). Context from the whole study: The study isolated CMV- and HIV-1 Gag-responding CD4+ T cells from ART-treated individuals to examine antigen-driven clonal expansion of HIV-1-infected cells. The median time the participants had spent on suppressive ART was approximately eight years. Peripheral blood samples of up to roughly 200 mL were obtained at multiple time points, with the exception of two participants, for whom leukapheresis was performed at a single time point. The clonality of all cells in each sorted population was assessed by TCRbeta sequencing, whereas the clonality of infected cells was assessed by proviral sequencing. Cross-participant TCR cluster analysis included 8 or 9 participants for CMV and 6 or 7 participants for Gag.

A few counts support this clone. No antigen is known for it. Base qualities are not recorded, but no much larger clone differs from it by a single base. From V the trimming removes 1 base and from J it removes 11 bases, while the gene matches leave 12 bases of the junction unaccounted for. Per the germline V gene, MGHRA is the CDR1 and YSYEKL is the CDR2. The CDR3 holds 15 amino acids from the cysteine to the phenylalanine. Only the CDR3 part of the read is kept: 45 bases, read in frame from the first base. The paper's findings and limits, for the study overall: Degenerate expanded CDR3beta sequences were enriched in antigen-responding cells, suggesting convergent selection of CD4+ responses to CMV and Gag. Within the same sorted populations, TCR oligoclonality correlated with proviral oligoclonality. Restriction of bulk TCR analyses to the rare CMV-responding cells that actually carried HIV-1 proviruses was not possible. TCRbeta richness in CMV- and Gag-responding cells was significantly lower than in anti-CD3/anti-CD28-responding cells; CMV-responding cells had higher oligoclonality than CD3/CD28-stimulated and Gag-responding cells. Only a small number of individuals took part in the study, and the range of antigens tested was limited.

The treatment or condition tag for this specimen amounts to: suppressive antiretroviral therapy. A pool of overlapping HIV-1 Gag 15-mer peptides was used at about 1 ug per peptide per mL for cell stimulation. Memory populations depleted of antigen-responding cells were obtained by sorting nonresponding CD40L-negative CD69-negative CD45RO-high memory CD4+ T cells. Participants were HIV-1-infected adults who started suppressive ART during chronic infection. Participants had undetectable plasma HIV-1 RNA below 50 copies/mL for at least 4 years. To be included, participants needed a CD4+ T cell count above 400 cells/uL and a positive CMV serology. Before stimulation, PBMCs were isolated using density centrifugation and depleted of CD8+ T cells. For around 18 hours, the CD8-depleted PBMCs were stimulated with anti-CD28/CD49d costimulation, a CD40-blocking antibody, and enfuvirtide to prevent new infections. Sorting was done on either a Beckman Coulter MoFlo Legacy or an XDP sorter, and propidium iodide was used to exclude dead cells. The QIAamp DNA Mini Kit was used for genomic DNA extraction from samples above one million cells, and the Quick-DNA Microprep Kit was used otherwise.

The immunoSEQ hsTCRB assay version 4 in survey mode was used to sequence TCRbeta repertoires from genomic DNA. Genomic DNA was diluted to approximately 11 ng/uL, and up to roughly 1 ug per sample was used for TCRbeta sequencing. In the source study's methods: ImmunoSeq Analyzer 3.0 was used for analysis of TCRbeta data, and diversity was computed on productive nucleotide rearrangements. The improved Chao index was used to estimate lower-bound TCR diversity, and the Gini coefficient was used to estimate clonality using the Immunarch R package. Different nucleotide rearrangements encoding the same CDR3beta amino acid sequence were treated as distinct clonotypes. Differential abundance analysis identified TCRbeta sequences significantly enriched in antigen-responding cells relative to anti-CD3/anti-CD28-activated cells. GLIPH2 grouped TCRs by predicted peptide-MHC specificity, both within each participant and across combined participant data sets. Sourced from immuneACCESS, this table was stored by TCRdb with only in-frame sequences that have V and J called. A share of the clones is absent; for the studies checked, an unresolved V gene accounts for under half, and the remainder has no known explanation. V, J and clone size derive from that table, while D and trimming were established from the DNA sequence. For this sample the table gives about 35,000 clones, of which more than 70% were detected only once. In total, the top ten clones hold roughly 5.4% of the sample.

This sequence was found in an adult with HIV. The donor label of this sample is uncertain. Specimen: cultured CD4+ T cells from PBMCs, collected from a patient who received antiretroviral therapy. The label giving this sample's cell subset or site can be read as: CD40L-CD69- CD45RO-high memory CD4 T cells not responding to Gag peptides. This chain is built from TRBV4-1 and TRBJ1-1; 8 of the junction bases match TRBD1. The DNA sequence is TGCGCCAGCAGCCAAGGGACAGGGAATGGAGGGTGGGCTTTCTTT. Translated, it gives CASSQGTGNGGWAFF.